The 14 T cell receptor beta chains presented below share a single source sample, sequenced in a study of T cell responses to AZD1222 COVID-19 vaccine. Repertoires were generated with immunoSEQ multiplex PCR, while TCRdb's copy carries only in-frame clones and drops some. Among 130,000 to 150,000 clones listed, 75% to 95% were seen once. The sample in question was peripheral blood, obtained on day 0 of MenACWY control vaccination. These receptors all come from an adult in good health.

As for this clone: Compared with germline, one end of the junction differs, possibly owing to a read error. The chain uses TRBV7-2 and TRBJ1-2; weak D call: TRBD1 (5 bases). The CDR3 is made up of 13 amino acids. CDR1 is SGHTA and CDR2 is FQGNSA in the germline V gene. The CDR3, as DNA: TGTGCCAGCAACTTAGGTTCAGGGTTTGGCTACACCTTC. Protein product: CASNLGSGFGYTF.

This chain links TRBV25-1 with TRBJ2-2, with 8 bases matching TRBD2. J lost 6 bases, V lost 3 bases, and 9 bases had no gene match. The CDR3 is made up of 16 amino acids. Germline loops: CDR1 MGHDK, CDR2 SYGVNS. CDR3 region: CASSDVSGKGSGELFF. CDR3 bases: TGTGCCAGCAGTGACGTTAGCGGGAAGGGGTCCGGGGAGCTGTTTTTT.

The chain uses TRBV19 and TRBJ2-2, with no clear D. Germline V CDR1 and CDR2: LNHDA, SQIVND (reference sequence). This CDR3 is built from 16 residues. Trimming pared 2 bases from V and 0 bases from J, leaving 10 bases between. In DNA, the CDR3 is TGTGCCAGTAGTATAAAGCTGGGGACGAACACCGGGGAGCTGTTTTTT. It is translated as CASSIKLGTNTGELFF.

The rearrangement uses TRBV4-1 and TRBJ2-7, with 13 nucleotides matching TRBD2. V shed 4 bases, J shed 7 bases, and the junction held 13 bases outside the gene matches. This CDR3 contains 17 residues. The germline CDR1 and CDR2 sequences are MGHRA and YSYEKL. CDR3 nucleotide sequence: TGCGCCAGCAGCCGAAGTGGACTAGCGGGAGCCGCGGAGGAGCAGTACTTC. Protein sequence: CASSRSGLAGAAEEQYF.

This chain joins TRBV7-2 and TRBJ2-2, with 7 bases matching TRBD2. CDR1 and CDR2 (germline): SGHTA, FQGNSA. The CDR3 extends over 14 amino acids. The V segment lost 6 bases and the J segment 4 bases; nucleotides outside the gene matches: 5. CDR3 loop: CASSPSGGTGELFF. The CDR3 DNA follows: TGTGCCAGCAGTCCCTCGGGGGGCACCGGGGAGCTGTTTTTT.

The CDR3: CASSDHSYEQYF. The CDR3 bases are TGCGCCAGCAGTGACCATTCCTACGAGCAGTACTTC. The chain recombines TRBV10-1 with TRBJ2-7, with no clear D. This CDR3 is 12 amino acids long. Germline V gene data show CDR1 as WNHNN and CDR2 as SYGVQD (reference sequence). V was pared by 3 bases and J by 1 base, with 4 bases between.

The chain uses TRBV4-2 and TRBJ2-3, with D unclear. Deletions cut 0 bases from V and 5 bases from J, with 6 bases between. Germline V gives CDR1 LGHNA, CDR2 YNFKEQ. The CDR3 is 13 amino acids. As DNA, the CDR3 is TGTGCCAGCAGCCAAGAACTGAAAGATACGCAGTATTTT. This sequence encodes CASSQELKDTQYF.

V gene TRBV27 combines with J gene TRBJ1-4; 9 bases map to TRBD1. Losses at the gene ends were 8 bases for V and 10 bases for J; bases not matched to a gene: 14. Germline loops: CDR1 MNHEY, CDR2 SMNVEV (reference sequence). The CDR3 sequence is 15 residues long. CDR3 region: CASGRDRARSGKLFF. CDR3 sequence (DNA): TGTGCCAGCGGCCGGGACAGGGCCCGAAGTGGAAAACTGTTTTTT. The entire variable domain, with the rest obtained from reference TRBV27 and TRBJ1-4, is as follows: EAQVTQNPRYLITVTGKKLTVTCSQNMNHEYMSWYRQDPGLGLRQIYYSMNVEVTDKGDVPEGYKVSRKEKRNFPLILESPSPNQTSLYFCASGRDRARSGKLFFGSGTQLSVL.

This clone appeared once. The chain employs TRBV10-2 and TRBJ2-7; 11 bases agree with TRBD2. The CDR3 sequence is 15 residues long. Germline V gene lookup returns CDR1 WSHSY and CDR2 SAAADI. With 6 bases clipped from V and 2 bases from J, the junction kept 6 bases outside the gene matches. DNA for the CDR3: TGCGCCAGCAGGGAGACTAGCGGGAAAGCCTACGAGCAGTACTTC. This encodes CASRETSGKAYEQYF.

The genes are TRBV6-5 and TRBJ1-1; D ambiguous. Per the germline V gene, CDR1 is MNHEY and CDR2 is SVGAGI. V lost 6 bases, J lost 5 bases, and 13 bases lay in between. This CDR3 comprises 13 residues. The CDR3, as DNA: TGTGCCAGCAGGCTCGAGAAGGGAACTGAAGCTTTCTTT. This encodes CASRLEKGTEAFF.

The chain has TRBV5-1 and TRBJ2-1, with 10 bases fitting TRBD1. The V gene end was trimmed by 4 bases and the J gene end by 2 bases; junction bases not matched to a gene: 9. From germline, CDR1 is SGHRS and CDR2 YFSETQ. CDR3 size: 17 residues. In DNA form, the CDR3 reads TGCGCCAGCAGCCCTCGCGCCGGGACAGGGGCCTACAATGAGCAGTTCTTC. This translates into CASSPRAGTGAYNEQFF.

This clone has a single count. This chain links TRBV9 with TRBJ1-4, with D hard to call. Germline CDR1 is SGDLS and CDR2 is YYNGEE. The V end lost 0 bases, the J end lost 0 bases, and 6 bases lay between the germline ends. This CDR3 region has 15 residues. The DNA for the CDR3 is TGTGCCAGCAGCGTAGGTCGTGCAACTAATGAAAAACTGTTTTTT. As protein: CASSVGRATNEKLFF.

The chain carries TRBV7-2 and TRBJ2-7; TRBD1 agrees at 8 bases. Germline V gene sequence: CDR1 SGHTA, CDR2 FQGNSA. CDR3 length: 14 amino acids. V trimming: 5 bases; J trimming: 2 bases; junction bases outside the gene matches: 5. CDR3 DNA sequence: TGTGCCAGCAGCCCGGGGACAGGAGCCTACGAGCAGTACTTC. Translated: CASSPGTGAYEQYF.

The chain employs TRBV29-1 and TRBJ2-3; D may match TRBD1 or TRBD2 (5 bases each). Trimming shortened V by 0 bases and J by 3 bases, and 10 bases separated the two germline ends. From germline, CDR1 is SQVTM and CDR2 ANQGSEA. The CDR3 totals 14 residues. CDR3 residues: CSVEEGRITDTQYF. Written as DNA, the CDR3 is TGCAGCGTTGAAGAGGGACGGATTACAGATACGCAGTATTTT.